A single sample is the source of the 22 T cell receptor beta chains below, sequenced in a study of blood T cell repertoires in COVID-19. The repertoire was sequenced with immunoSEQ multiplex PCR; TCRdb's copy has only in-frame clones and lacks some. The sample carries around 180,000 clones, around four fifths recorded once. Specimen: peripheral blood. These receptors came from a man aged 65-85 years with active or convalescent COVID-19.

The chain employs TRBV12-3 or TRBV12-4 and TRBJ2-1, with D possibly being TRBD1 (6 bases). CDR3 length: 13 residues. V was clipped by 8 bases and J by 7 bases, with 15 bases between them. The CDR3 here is CASGGQPWNEQFF. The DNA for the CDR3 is TGTGCCAGCGGTGGACAGCCTTGGAATGAGCAGTTCTTC.

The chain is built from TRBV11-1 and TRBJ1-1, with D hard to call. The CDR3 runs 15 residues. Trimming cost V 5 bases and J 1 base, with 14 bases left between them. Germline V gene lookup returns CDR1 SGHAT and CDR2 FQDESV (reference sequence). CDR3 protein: CASSAPTTGNTEAFF. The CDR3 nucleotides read TGTGCCAGCAGCGCCCCTACGACGGGGAACACTGAAGCTTTCTTT. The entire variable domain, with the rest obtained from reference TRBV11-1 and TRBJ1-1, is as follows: EAEVAQSPRYKITEKSQAVAFWCDPISGHATLYWYRQILGQGPELLVQFQDESVVDDSQLPKDRFSAERLKGVDSTLKIQPAELGDSAMYLCASSAPTTGNTEAFFGQGTRLTVV.

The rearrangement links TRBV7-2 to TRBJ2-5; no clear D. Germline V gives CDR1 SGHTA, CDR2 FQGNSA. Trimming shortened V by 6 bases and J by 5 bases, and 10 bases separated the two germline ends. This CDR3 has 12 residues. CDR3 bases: TGTGCCAGCAGGACGCCCGGGGAGACCCAGTACTTC. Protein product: CASRTPGETQYF.

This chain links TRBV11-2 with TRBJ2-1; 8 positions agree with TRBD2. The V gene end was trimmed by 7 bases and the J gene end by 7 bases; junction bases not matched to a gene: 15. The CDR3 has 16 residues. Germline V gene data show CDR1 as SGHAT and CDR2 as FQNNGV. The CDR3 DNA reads TGTGCCAGCACCGCCTCAGGTAGCGGGATTTTAAATGAGCAGTTCTTC. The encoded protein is CASTASGSGILNEQFF. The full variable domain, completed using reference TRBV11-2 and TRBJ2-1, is EAGVAQSPRYKIIEKRQSVAFWCNPISGHATLYWYQQILGQGPKLLIQFQNNGVVDDSQLPKDRFSAERLKGVDSTLKIQPAKLEDSAVYLCASTASGSGILNEQFFGPGTRLTVL.

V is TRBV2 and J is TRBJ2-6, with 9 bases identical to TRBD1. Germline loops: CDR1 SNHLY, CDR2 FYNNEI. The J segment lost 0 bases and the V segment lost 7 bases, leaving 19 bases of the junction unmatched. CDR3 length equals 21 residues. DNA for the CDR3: TGTGCCAGCACCACGGGAGCGGGGACAGGGACGATATACTCTGGGGCCAACGTCCTGACTTTC. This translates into CASTTGAGTGTIYSGANVLTF. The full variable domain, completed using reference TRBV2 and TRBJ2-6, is EPEVTQTPSHQVTQMGQEVILRCVPISNHLYFYWYRQILGQKVEFLVSFYNNEISEKSEIFDDQFSVERPDGSNFTLKIRSTKLEDSAMYFCASTTGAGTGTIYSGANVLTFGAGSRLTVL.

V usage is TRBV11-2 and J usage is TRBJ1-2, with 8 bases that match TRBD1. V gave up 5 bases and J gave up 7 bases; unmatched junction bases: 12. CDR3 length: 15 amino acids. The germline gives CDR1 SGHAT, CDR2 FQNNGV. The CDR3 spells CASSPARQGLGGYTF. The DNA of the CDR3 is TGTGCCAGCAGCCCCGCACGACAGGGGCTGGGTGGCTACACCTTC.

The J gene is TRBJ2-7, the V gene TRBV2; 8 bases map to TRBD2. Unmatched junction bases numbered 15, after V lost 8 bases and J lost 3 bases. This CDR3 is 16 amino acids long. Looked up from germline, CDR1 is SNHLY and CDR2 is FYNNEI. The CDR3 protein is CASLGFVSGSRYEQYF. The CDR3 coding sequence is TGTGCCAGCCTCGGGTTCGTGAGCGGGAGTCGCTACGAGCAGTACTTC.

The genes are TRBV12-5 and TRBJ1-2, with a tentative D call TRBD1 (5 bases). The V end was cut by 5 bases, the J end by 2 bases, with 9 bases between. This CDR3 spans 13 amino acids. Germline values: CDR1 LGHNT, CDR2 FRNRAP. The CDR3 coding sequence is TGTGCTAGTGGTCCAGACAGAAACTATGGCTACACCTTC. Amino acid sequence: CASGPDRNYGYTF.

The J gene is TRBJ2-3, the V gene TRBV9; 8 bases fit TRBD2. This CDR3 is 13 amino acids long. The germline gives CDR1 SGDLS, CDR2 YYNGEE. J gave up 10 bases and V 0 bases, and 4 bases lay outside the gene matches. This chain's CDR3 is CASSVAGSGAQYF. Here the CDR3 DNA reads TGTGCCAGCAGCGTAGCGGGTAGCGGGGCGCAGTATTTT.

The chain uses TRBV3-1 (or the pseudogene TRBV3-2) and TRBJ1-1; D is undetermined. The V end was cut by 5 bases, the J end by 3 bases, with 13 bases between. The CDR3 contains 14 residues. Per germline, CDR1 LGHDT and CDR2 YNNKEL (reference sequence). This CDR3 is CASSVRGWDTEAFF. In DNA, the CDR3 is TGTGCCAGCAGCGTCCGGGGATGGGACACTGAAGCTTTCTTT.

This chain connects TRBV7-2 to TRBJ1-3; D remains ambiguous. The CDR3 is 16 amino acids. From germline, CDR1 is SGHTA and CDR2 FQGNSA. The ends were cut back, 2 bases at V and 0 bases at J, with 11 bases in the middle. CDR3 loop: CASSLFRVDSGNTIYF. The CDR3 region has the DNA TGTGCCAGCAGCTTATTCCGGGTTGACTCTGGAAACACCATATATTTT.

CDR3 bases: TGTGCCAGCAGAAAAGACAGGGGGCTCTACGAGCAGTACTTC. Protein: CASRKDRGLYEQYF. The chain uses TRBV6-6 and TRBJ2-7; TRBD1 aligns across 10 bases. The CDR3 length is 14 residues. Germline assignment: CDR1 MNHNY and CDR2 SVGAGI (reference sequence). V shed 6 bases, J shed 3 bases, and the junction held 5 bases outside the gene matches.

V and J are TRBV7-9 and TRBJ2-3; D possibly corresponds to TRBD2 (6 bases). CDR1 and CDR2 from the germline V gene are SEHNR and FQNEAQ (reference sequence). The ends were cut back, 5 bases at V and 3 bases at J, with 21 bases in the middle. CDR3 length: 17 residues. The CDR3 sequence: CASSRPPGETGTDTQYF. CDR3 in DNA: TGTGCCAGCAGCCGCCCCCCGGGAGAGACGGGGACAGATACGCAGTATTTT.

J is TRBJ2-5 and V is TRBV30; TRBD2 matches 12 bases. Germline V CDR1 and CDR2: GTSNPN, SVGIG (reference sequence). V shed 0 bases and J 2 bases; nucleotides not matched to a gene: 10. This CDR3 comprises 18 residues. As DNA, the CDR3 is TGTGCCTGGAGTGTCGCGGGGACGACTAGCGGGGGACAAGAGACCCAGTACTTC. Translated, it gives CAWSVAGTTSGGQETQYF.

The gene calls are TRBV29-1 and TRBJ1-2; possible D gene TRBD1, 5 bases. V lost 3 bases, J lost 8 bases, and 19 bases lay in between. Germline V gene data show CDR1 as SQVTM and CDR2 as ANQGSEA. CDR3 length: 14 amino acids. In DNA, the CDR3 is TGCAGCGTTGATCCCTCCGGGGGATCTCGGGGCTACACCTTC. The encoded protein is CSVDPSGGSRGYTF.

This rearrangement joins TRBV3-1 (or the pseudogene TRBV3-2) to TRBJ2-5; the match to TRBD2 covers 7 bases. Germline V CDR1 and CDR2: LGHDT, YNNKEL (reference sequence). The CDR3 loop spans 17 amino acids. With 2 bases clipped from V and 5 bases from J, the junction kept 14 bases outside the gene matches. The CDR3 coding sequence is TGTGCCAGCAGCCAAAATTTGGCTAGCGGAGGTGGGGAGACCCAGTACTTC. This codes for CASSQNLASGGGETQYF.

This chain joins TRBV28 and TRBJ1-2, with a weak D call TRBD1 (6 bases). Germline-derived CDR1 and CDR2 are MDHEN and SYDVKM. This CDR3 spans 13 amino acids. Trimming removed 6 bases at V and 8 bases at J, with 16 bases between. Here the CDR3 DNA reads TGTGCCAGCAGCCCCCTGTCGGACAGAGGCTACACCTTC. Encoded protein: CASSPLSDRGYTF.

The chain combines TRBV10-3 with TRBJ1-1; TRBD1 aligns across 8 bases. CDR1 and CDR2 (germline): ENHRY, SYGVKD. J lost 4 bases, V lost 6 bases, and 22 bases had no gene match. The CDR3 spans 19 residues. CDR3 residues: CAISGAQGQDLPGGTEAFF. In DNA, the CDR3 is TGTGCCATCAGCGGGGCACAGGGACAGGACCTCCCAGGGGGCACTGAAGCTTTCTTT.

As DNA, the CDR3 is TGTGCCAGCAGTTTTTCTCGGAACACCGGGGAGCTGTTTTTT. It yields the protein CASSFSRNTGELFF. The chain couples TRBV27 to TRBJ2-2, with unresolved D. Trimming pared 3 bases from V and 1 base from J, leaving 6 bases between. CDR3 length: 14 residues. CDR1 is MNHEY and CDR2 is SMNVEV in the germline V gene (reference sequence).

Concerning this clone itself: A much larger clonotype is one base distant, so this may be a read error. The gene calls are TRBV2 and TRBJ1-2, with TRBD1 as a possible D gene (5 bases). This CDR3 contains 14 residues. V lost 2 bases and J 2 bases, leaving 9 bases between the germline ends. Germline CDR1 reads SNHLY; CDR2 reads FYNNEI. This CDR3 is CASSEQSGNYGYTF. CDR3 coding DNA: TGTGCCAGCAGTGAACAGTCAGGGAACTATGGCTACACCTTC. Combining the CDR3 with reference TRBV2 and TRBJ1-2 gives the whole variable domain EPEVTQTPSHQVTQMGQEVILRCVPISNHLYFYWYRQILGQKVEFLVSFYNNEISEKSEIFDDQFSVERPDGSNFTLKIRSTKLEDSAMYFCASSEQSGNYGYTFGSGTRLTVV.

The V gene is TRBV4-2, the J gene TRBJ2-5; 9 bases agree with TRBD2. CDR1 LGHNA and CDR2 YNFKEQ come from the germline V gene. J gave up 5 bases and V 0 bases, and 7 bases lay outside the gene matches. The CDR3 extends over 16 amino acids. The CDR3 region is CASSQDRGGEGETQYF. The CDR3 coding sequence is TGTGCCAGCAGCCAAGACCGCGGGGGGGAGGGTGAGACCCAGTACTTC.

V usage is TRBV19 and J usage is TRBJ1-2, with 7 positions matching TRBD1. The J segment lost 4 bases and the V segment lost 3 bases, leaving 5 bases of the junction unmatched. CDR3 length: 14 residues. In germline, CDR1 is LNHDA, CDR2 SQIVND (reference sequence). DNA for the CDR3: TGTGCCAGTAGTATTCTTCCAGGGGGCTATGGCTACACCTTC. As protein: CASSILPGGYGYTF. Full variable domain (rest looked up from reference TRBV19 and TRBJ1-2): DGGITQSPKYLFRKEGQNVTLSCEQNLNHDAMYWYRQDPGQGLRLIYYSQIVNDFQKGDIAEGYSVSREKKESFPLTVTSAQKNPTAFYLCASSILPGGYGYTFGSGTRLTVV.